This is a list of T cell receptor beta chains from one sample in a study of T cells in Graves' hyperthyroidism and ophthalmopathy. TCRdb processed the multiplex PCR reads anew with MiXCR; each CDR3 protein has one entry. The profile shows approximately 400,000 distinct CDR3 sequences, about a sixth of them singletons. Material for sequencing was blood. The receptors here all came from a woman younger than 30 with Graves' hyperthyroidism. The CDR3 runs from the conserved cysteine through the conserved F or W. D genes are given only for firm matches. Size is stated for part of the rows, as once, few or many counts, or as a class when the clone is expanded.

D gene: TRBD2
clone size: NA
J gene: TRBJ2-1
CDR3 length: 18
V gene: TRBV5-5
CDR3 DNA: TGTGCCAGCAGCAGGAGCGGGGGGCTCCTTAGCTCCTACAATGAGCAGTTCTTC
CDR3 protein: CASSRSGGLLSSYNEQFF

D gene: NA
clone size: few
J gene: TRBJ2-5
CDR3 length: 13
V gene: TRBV5-1
CDR3 DNA: TGCGCCAGCGGGGTACAGGGAGAAGAGACCCAGTACTTC
CDR3 protein: CASGVQGEETQYF

D gene: NA
clone size: many
J gene: TRBJ1-6
CDR3 length: 15
V gene: TRBV2
CDR3 DNA: TGTGCCAGCAGTGAATACGGGGGCTATAATTCACCCCTCCACTTT
CDR3 protein: CASSEYGGYNSPLHF

D gene: TRBD1
clone size: many
J gene: TRBJ1-5
CDR3 length: 16
V gene: TRBV27
CDR3 DNA: TGTGCCAGCAGTACCTGGACAGGGCGGGTCAATCAGCCCCAGCATTTT
CDR3 protein: CASSTWTGRVNQPQHF

D gene: NA
clone size: few
J gene: TRBJ2-5
CDR3 length: 13
V gene: TRBV12-3/TRBV12-4
CDR3 DNA: NA
CDR3 protein: CASSLVGQGTANF

D gene: TRBD2
clone size: NA
J gene: TRBJ2-5
CDR3 length: 19
V gene: TRBV4-2
CDR3 DNA: TGTGCCAGCAGCCAAGATTGGACTAGCGGGGCTATGTACCAAGAGACCCAGTACTTC
CDR3 protein: CASSQDWTSGAMYQETQYF

D gene: TRBD2
clone size: NA
J gene: TRBJ2-3
CDR3 length: 16
V gene: TRBV7-2
CDR3 DNA: TGTGCCAGCAGCTTCTCGACTAGCGGGTTCACAGATACGCAGTATTTT
CDR3 protein: CASSFSTSGFTDTQYF

D gene: TRBD2
clone size: NA
J gene: TRBJ2-3
CDR3 length: 19
V gene: TRBV5-1
CDR3 DNA: TGCGCCAGCAGCTTTTCCCCGGGACTAGCGCTAGAGGGAGGAGATACGCAGTATTTT
CDR3 protein: CASSFSPGLALEGGDTQYF

D gene: TRBD2
clone size: many
J gene: TRBJ2-5
CDR3 length: 15
V gene: TRBV28
CDR3 DNA: TGTGCCAGCAGCACTAGCGGGACGTACCAAGAGACCCAGTACTTC
CDR3 protein: CASSTSGTYQETQYF

D gene: TRBD1
clone size: NA
J gene: TRBJ1-3
CDR3 length: 18
V gene: TRBV25-1
CDR3 DNA: TGTGCCAGCAGTGAAGCGGGACAGGGGGCGATCGGGGAAAACACCATATATTTT
CDR3 protein: CASSEAGQGAIGENTIYF

D gene: NA
clone size: NA
J gene: TRBJ2-3
CDR3 length: 12
V gene: TRBV7-2
CDR3 DNA: TGTGCCAGCAGCCCGGCGGGGTATACGCGGTATTTT
CDR3 protein: CASSPAGYTRYF

D gene: TRBD2
clone size: NA
J gene: TRBJ2-1
CDR3 length: 15
V gene: TRBV12-3/TRBV12-4
CDR3 DNA: TGTGCCAGCAGTCCATTAGCGGGGCCTAACAATGAGCAGTTCTTC
CDR3 protein: CASSPLAGPNNEQFF

D gene: TRBD2
clone size: NA
J gene: TRBJ2-5
CDR3 length: 16
V gene: TRBV6-1
CDR3 DNA: TGTGCCTGCCTTGGGACTAGCGGGAACTACCAAGAGACCCAGTACTTC
CDR3 protein: CACLGTSGNYQETQYF

D gene: NA
clone size: few
J gene: TRBJ1-4
CDR3 length: 15
V gene: TRBV27
CDR3 DNA: TGTGCCAGCAGTTCCTCTACGGGATCCGGTGAAAAACTGTTTTTT
CDR3 protein: CASSSSTGSGEKLFF

D gene: NA
clone size: many
J gene: TRBJ1-2
CDR3 length: 12
V gene: TRBV5-8
CDR3 DNA: TGTGCCAGCAGCTTGGTACGGCTTGGCTACACCTTC
CDR3 protein: CASSLVRLGYTF

D gene: NA
clone size: NA
J gene: TRBJ2-1
CDR3 length: 14
V gene: TRBV6-2/TRBV6-3
CDR3 DNA: TGTGCCAGCAGTTACTCATTCTCCTACAATGAGCAGTTCTTC
CDR3 protein: CASSYSFSYNEQFF

D gene: TRBD2
clone size: NA
J gene: TRBJ2-7
CDR3 length: 17
V gene: TRBV28
CDR3 DNA: TGTGCCAGCAGTTTAGGGGACCTGACTAGCGGGGGGTACGAGCAGTACTTC
CDR3 protein: CASSLGDLTSGGYEQYF

D gene: NA
clone size: many
J gene: TRBJ1-1
CDR3 length: 13
V gene: TRBV7-9
CDR3 DNA: TGTGCCAGCCAAATCACGTTGAACACTGAAGCTTTCTTT
CDR3 protein: CASQITLNTEAFF

D gene: NA
clone size: NA
J gene: TRBJ1-1
CDR3 length: 14
V gene: TRBV29-1
CDR3 DNA: TGCAGCGTTGGTAGCCGGACCAGGCCTGGGGGGGCTTTCTTT
CDR3 protein: CSVGSRTRPGGAFF

D gene: NA
clone size: NA
J gene: TRBJ1-3
CDR3 length: 15
V gene: TRBV28
CDR3 DNA: TGTGCCAGCACACAGGACGCCAACTCTGGAAACACCATATATTTT
CDR3 protein: CASTQDANSGNTIYF

D gene: TRBD2
clone size: many
J gene: TRBJ2-1
CDR3 length: 15
V gene: TRBV20-1
CDR3 DNA: TGCAGTGCTAGCGGTGTTAGCGGGGGGAACAATGAGCAGTTCTTC
CDR3 protein: CSASGVSGGNNEQFF

D gene: TRBD1
clone size: many
J gene: TRBJ1-2
CDR3 length: 13
V gene: TRBV2
CDR3 DNA: TGTGCCAGCAGAGCTGGGACAGGGAATGGCTACACCTTC
CDR3 protein: CASRAGTGNGYTF

D gene: NA
clone size: NA
J gene: TRBJ2-7
CDR3 length: 15
V gene: TRBV5-1
CDR3 DNA: TGCGCCAGCAGCTTGATGGCGGGGGCCTCCTACGAGCAGTACTTC
CDR3 protein: CASSLMAGASYEQYF

D gene: TRBD2
clone size: few
J gene: TRBJ2-1
CDR3 length: 13
V gene: TRBV20-1
CDR3 DNA: TGCAGTGCTAGGACTAGCGGATACAATGAGCAGTTCTTC
CDR3 protein: CSARTSGYNEQFF

D gene: NA
clone size: few
J gene: TRBJ2-7
CDR3 length: 14
V gene: TRBV5-6
CDR3 DNA: TGTGCCAGCAGCGATCCGGGGAGGTGGGGCGAGCAGTACTTC
CDR3 protein: CASSDPGRWGEQYF

D gene: NA
clone size: many
J gene: TRBJ2-7
CDR3 length: 11
V gene: TRBV3-1
CDR3 DNA: TGTGCCAGCAGCCAAGATGGCGAGCAGTACTTC
CDR3 protein: CASSQDGEQYF

D gene: TRBD2
clone size: few
J gene: TRBJ2-3
CDR3 length: 14
V gene: TRBV9
CDR3 DNA: TGTGCCAGCAGCGCCGGACTAGCGGAAGATACGCAGTATTTT
CDR3 protein: CASSAGLAEDTQYF

D gene: NA
clone size: many
J gene: TRBJ1-5
CDR3 length: 15
V gene: TRBV15
CDR3 DNA: TGTGCCACCAGCAGAGATTGGACTGAGCATCAGCCCCAGCATTTT
CDR3 protein: CATSRDWTEHQPQHF

D gene: TRBD1
clone size: NA
J gene: TRBJ2-7
CDR3 length: 15
V gene: TRBV6-1
CDR3 DNA: TGTGCCAGCAGTAGCCGGGACAGGGGGCTCGGGGAGCAGTACTTC
CDR3 protein: CASSSRDRGLGEQYF

D gene: NA
clone size: NA
J gene: TRBJ1-6
CDR3 length: 15
V gene: TRBV6-2/TRBV6-3
CDR3 DNA: TGTGCCAGCACCCTGACAGGTCTCTATAATTCACCCCTCCACTTT
CDR3 protein: CASTLTGLYNSPLHF

D gene: TRBD2
clone size: many
J gene: TRBJ2-1
CDR3 length: 16
V gene: TRBV28
CDR3 DNA: TGTGCCAGCAGTTTATGGGGACTAGCGGGAGTCAATGAGCAGTTCTTC
CDR3 protein: CASSLWGLAGVNEQFF

D gene: NA
clone size: many
J gene: TRBJ1-6
CDR3 length: 15
V gene: TRBV12-3/TRBV12-4
CDR3 DNA: TGTGCCAGCAGTTTCATGAGGGGTAGAAATTCACCCCTCCACTTT
CDR3 protein: CASSFMRGRNSPLHF

D gene: NA
clone size: few
J gene: TRBJ2-5
CDR3 length: 15
V gene: TRBV7-9
CDR3 DNA: TGTGCCAGCAGCCCCTTAGGGGGGGTCCAAGAGACCCAGTACTTC
CDR3 protein: CASSPLGGVQETQYF

D gene: NA
clone size: few
J gene: TRBJ1-4
CDR3 length: 21
V gene: TRBV11-3
CDR3 DNA: TGTGCCAGCAGCTTAAAATTCTCCGGTATACCACTTCCCAGGGCTAATGAAAAACTGTTTTTT
CDR3 protein: CASSLKFSGIPLPRANEKLFF

D gene: NA
clone size: NA
J gene: TRBJ2-2
CDR3 length: 14
V gene: TRBV7-9
CDR3 DNA: TGTGCCAGCAGCTTAGCAGAGCGTACCGGGGAGCTGTTTTTT
CDR3 protein: CASSLAERTGELFF

D gene: NA
clone size: few
J gene: TRBJ2-3
CDR3 length: 15
V gene: TRBV18
CDR3 DNA: TGTGCCAGCTCGACGGACACTTTCAGTGGTGATACGCAGTATTTT
CDR3 protein: CASSTDTFSGDTQYF

D gene: TRBD1
clone size: NA
J gene: TRBJ1-3
CDR3 length: 18
V gene: TRBV15
CDR3 DNA: TGTGCCACCAGCAGAAAGAGGACAGGGCATAACTCTGGAAACACCATATATTTT
CDR3 protein: CATSRKRTGHNSGNTIYF

D gene: NA
clone size: NA
J gene: TRBJ2-2
CDR3 length: 14
V gene: TRBV10-3
CDR3 DNA: TGTGCCACCCAAGGGAGCAGCGGAACCGGGGAGCTGTTTTTT
CDR3 protein: CATQGSSGTGELFF

D gene: NA
clone size: many
J gene: TRBJ1-2
CDR3 length: 12
V gene: TRBV12-3/TRBV12-4
CDR3 DNA: TGTGCCAGCAGTCAGATACCCCGGGGCTACACCTTC
CDR3 protein: CASSQIPRGYTF

D gene: TRBD1
clone size: many
J gene: TRBJ2-7
CDR3 length: 15
V gene: TRBV28
CDR3 DNA: TGTGCCAGCAGTTTACTTGCAGGGGGCAGTTACGAGCAGTACTTC
CDR3 protein: CASSLLAGGSYEQYF

D gene: NA
clone size: many
J gene: TRBJ1-3
CDR3 length: 15
V gene: TRBV11-3
CDR3 DNA: TGTGCCAGCACCAAAGGACAATTCTCTGGAAACACCATATATTTT
CDR3 protein: CASTKGQFSGNTIYF

D gene: NA
clone size: once
J gene: TRBJ2-7
CDR3 length: 12
V gene: TRBV19
CDR3 DNA: TGTGCCAGTAGTGGGATCTCCTACGAGCAGTACTTC
CDR3 protein: CASSGISYEQYF

D gene: NA
clone size: few
J gene: TRBJ1-3
CDR3 length: 11
V gene: TRBV29-1
CDR3 DNA: TGCAGCGTGGTGTGGGGAAACACCATATATTTT
CDR3 protein: CSVVWGNTIYF

D gene: NA
clone size: NA
J gene: TRBJ1-1
CDR3 length: 14
V gene: TRBV3-1
CDR3 DNA: TGTGCCAGCAGCCAAGCCATACAGGGCACTGAAGCTTTCTTT
CDR3 protein: CASSQAIQGTEAFF

D gene: NA
clone size: many
J gene: TRBJ1-5
CDR3 length: 15
V gene: TRBV2
CDR3 DNA: TGTGCCAGCAGAATAAGACAGGCTGCTAATCGGCCCCAGCATTTT
CDR3 protein: CASRIRQAANRPQHF

D gene: NA
clone size: few
J gene: TRBJ2-5
CDR3 length: 16
V gene: TRBV4-2
CDR3 DNA: TGTGCCAGCAGCCAAGAAATCGCGACCCCGGGGGAGACCCAGTACTTC
CDR3 protein: CASSQEIATPGETQYF

D gene: TRBD2
clone size: NA
J gene: TRBJ2-1
CDR3 length: 16
V gene: TRBV19
CDR3 DNA: TGTGCCAGTAGTATCCTTCGCGGACTAGCGTTCAATGAGCAGTTCTTC
CDR3 protein: CASSILRGLAFNEQFF

D gene: NA
clone size: few
J gene: TRBJ1-4
CDR3 length: 13
V gene: TRBV13
CDR3 DNA: TGTGCCAGCAGCCCGACGCCTAATGAAAAACTGTTTTTT
CDR3 protein: CASSPTPNEKLFF

D gene: NA
clone size: NA
J gene: TRBJ2-6
CDR3 length: 15
V gene: TRBV28
CDR3 DNA: TGTGCCAGCAGTCCGTCGCCGGGCGGGGCCAACGTCCTGACTTTC
CDR3 protein: CASSPSPGGANVLTF

D gene: NA
clone size: few
J gene: TRBJ1-1
CDR3 length: 13
V gene: TRBV29-1
CDR3 DNA: TGCAGCGTTGGCCCGGAGCTGAACACTGAAACTTTCTTT
CDR3 protein: CSVGPELNTETFF

D gene: TRBD1
clone size: NA
J gene: TRBJ1-5
CDR3 length: 15
V gene: TRBV3-1
CDR3 DNA: TGTGCCAGCAGCCAACGGACAGGGGGAGGTCAGCCCCAGCATTTT
CDR3 protein: CASSQRTGGGQPQHF

D gene: NA
clone size: many
J gene: TRBJ2-1
CDR3 length: 16
V gene: TRBV10-1
CDR3 DNA: TGCGCCAGCAGTGAGAGACAGCCGAGCTCCTACAATGAGCAGTTCTTC
CDR3 protein: CASSERQPSSYNEQFF

D gene: TRBD1
clone size: NA
J gene: TRBJ1-5
CDR3 length: 15
V gene: TRBV24-1
CDR3 DNA: TGTGCCACCAGTGACCAGGGACAGGCCTATCAGCCCCAGCATTTT
CDR3 protein: CATSDQGQAYQPQHF